The next 32 T cell receptor beta chains were all read from a single sample in a study of radiotherapy plus CTLA-4 blockade in lung cancer. The repertoire was sequenced with immunoSEQ multiplex PCR; TCRdb's copy has only in-frame clones and lacks some. The repertoire holds around 99,000 clones, about 86% seen once, with nearly 5% in the top ten. This specimen was peripheral blood, taken from a patient treated with radiotherapy plus ipilimumab. These TCRs come from a human donor with non-small cell lung cancer that progressed on radiotherapy plus ipilimumab.

The genes are TRBV13 and TRBJ2-7; D not certain. V was trimmed by 1 base and J by 2 bases, leaving 9 bases between them. The CDR3 runs 14 residues. Germline CDR1 PRHDT, CDR2 FYEKMQ (reference sequence). The CDR3 DNA reads as TGTGCCAGCAGCTTAGTTGGTTCCCCCTACGAGCAGTACTTC. Translated, it gives CASSLVGSPYEQYF.

To note about this clone: This sample also contains other DNA sequences that code for the same CDR3. The CDR3, as DNA: TGTGCCAGCAGCTTAGTGGGGGGGAACACTGAAGCTTTCTTT. This encodes CASSLVGGNTEAFF. The J gene is TRBJ1-1, the V gene TRBV7-8, with a weak D call TRBD1 (5 bases). CDR1 is SGHVS, CDR2 FQNEAQ, per germline. Trimming took 1 base from V and 1 from J, leaving 7 bases between them. The CDR3 covers 14 residues.

The chain recombines TRBV11-2 with TRBJ1-1; the D gene is possibly TRBD1 (5 bases). The V end was cut by 5 bases, the J end by 4 bases, with 11 bases between. The CDR3 is 13 residues long. Germline V gene lookup returns CDR1 SGHAT and CDR2 FQNNGV. CDR3 loop: CASSGAGGTEAFF. As DNA, the CDR3 is TGTGCCAGCAGCGGGGCGGGGGGCACTGAAGCTTTCTTT.

The rearrangement uses TRBV18 and TRBJ2-7; TRBD2 agrees at 8 bases. CDR3 length: 14 residues. The V gene end was trimmed by 3 bases and the J gene end by 2 bases; junction bases not matched to a gene: 3. Germline CDR1 is KGHSH and CDR2 is LQKENI. The CDR3 loop is CASSPGRGAYEQYF. The DNA for the CDR3 is TGTGCCAGCTCACCGGGGCGGGGGGCCTACGAGCAGTACTTC.

The chain links TRBV9 to TRBJ2-2, with D perhaps matching TRBD2 (6 bases). Trimming stripped 2 bases from V and 1 base from J, with 12 bases between. This CDR3 is 16 amino acids long. Germline loops: CDR1 SGDLS, CDR2 YYNGEE. In nucleotides, the CDR3 is TGTGCCAGCAGCGTGAGGAGTAGCGGGAACACCGGGGAGCTGTTTTTT. This sequence encodes CASSVRSSGNTGELFF.

This clone was observed once. The chain employs TRBV5-1 and TRBJ2-1; 8 bases are a match to TRBD2. Trimming at V came to 4 bases and at J to 8 bases, leaving 11 bases not matched to a gene. Germline CDR1 SGHRS, CDR2 YFSETQ. This CDR3 spans 15 amino acids. The CDR3 protein is CASSPGTRGSDEQFF. Here the CDR3 DNA reads TGCGCCAGCAGCCCCGGGACTAGAGGCTCCGATGAGCAGTTCTTC. Together with reference TRBV5-1 and TRBJ2-1, the CDR3 gives the full variable domain: KAGVTQTPRYLIKTRGQQVTLSCSPISGHRSVSWYQQTPGQGLQFLFEYFSETQRNKGNFPGRFSGRQFSNSRSEMNVSTLELGDSALYLCASSPGTRGSDEQFFGPGTRLTVL.

The chain uses TRBV5-4 and TRBJ2-1; TRBD2 matches 7 bases. This CDR3 is built from 14 residues. Germline CDR1 SGHNT, CDR2 YYREEE (reference sequence). Trimming took 2 bases from V and 8 from J; bases not matched to a gene: 7. Here the CDR3 reads CASSLPSGGDEQFF. For the CDR3, the DNA is TGTGCCAGCAGCTTACCAAGTGGGGGGGATGAGCAGTTCTTC.

V and J are TRBV5-3 and TRBJ1-2, with D uncertain. TRBV5-3 carries the ORF label, with uncertain function. The V end was cut by 6 bases, the J end by 8 bases, with 5 bases between. This CDR3 spans 9 amino acids. Here the CDR3 reads CARNVGYTF. CDR3 DNA sequence: TGTGCCAGAAACGTGGGCTACACCTTC.

Comment on this clone: A read error may account for a junction end that differs from germline. This chain uses TRBV7-9 with TRBJ2-5, with a weak D call TRBD2 (5 bases). Germline values: CDR1 SEHNR, CDR2 FQNEAQ (reference sequence). CDR3 length: 12 amino acids. CDR3 nucleotide sequence: TGTGCCAGCAGCTCTAGCCAAGGGACCCAGTACTTC. It encodes CASSSSQGTQYF. The whole variable domain, remainder taken from reference TRBV7-9 and TRBJ2-5, is DTGVSQNPRHKITKRGQNVTFRCDPISEHNRLYWYRQTLGQGPEFLTYFQNEAQLEKSRLLSDRFSAERPKGSFSTLEIQRTEQGDSAMYLCASSSSQGTQYFGPGTRLLVL.

This clone is a singleton in its sample. The J gene is TRBJ2-1, the V gene TRBV5-1; 10 positions agree with TRBD2. This CDR3 contains 15 residues. Germline V gene data show CDR1 as SGHRS and CDR2 as YFSETQ. V gave up 4 bases and J gave up 3 bases; unmatched junction bases: 4. The CDR3 reads CASSPGTSDYNEQFF. The CDR3 DNA follows: TGCGCCAGCAGCCCCGGGACTAGCGACTACAATGAGCAGTTCTTC.

V gene TRBV5-4 combines with J gene TRBJ2-1, with TRBD1 matching over 8 bases. Trimming took 0 bases from V and 9 from J; bases not matched to a gene: 2. Germline lookup yields CDR1 SGHNT and CDR2 YYREEE (reference sequence). The CDR3 is 13 residues long. CDR3 amino acids: CASSLAGGIEQFF. The CDR3 nucleotides read TGTGCCAGCAGCTTGGCAGGGGGCATTGAGCAGTTCTTC.

V is TRBV7-2 and J is TRBJ2-5, with 7 bases that match TRBD1. J lost 8 bases, V lost 7 bases, and 13 bases had no gene match. This CDR3 is 14 amino acids long. CDR1 and CDR2 (germline): SGHTA, FQGNSA. This CDR3 reads CASTKPGTVLTQYF. For the CDR3, the DNA is TGTGCCAGCACCAAACCTGGGACAGTCCTTACCCAGTACTTC.

The V call is TRBV9, the J call TRBJ2-1; perhaps TRBD2 as D (5 bases). The CDR3 spans 13 residues. Trimming took 0 bases from V and 10 from J, leaving 11 bases between them. From germline, CDR1 is SGDLS and CDR2 YYNGEE. The chain's CDR3 is CASSVGSSSEQFF. The CDR3 bases are TGTGCCAGCAGCGTAGGTAGCTCTAGCGAGCAGTTCTTC.

The chain couples TRBV28 to TRBJ1-2; 9 positions agree with TRBD1. The germline CDR1 and CDR2 sequences are MDHEN and SYDVKM. The CDR3 is 16 residues long. J was trimmed by 8 bases and V by 7 bases; bases with no gene match: 17. CDR3 in amino acids: CASKYLSPGQGRGYTF. CDR3 DNA sequence: TGTGCCAGCAAGTATCTTTCACCGGGACAGGGTAGAGGCTACACCTTC.

The chain uses TRBV5-1 and TRBJ2-6; D unclear. The CDR3 spans 15 residues. Trimming shortened V by 1 base and J by 0 bases, and 5 bases separated the two germline ends. CDR1 SGHRS and CDR2 YFSETQ come from the germline V gene. This chain's CDR3 is CASSLQNSGANVLTF. CDR3 bases: TGCGCCAGCAGCTTGCAAAACTCTGGGGCCAACGTCCTGACTTTC.

This chain uses TRBV4-2 with TRBJ2-3, with 9 bases identical to TRBD2. The CDR3 is 16 amino acids. Trimming at V came to 4 bases and at J to 3 bases, leaving 8 bases not matched to a gene. Germline lookup yields CDR1 LGHNA and CDR2 YNFKEQ. In nucleotides, the CDR3 is TGTGCCAGCAGCCGGGGTGCGGGAGGGCCTACAGATACGCAGTATTTT. Its protein product is CASSRGAGGPTDTQYF.

The V call is TRBV9, the J call TRBJ2-1; unclear D gene. The ends were cut back, 2 bases at V and 0 bases at J, with 9 bases in the middle. CDR3 length: 15 residues. Germline V gene sequence: CDR1 SGDLS, CDR2 YYNGEE. CDR3 residues: CASSVTQSSYNEQFF. CDR3 nucleotides: TGTGCCAGCAGCGTCACCCAGAGCTCCTACAATGAGCAGTTCTTC.

The chain's CDR3 is CAWSVEPNVLTF. CDR3 sequence (DNA): TGTGCCTGGAGTGTGGAGCCCAACGTCCTGACTTTC. This chain connects TRBV30 to TRBJ2-6; D not certain. Germline values: CDR1 GTSNPN, CDR2 SVGIG (reference sequence). Trimming took 0 bases from V and 8 from J, leaving 5 bases between them. The CDR3 is made up of 12 amino acids.

This clone appeared a single time. This chain uses TRBV5-1 with TRBJ2-2; 11 bases map to TRBD2. The CDR3 covers 16 residues. V shed 4 bases and J 7 bases; nucleotides not matched to a gene: 9. CDR1 SGHRS and CDR2 YFSETQ come from the germline V gene. The CDR3 spells CASSLIAGGPGGELFF. In DNA form, the CDR3 reads TGCGCCAGCAGCCTGATAGCGGGAGGGCCCGGCGGGGAGCTGTTTTTT. The entire variable domain, with the rest obtained from reference TRBV5-1 and TRBJ2-2, is as follows: KAGVTQTPRYLIKTRGQQVTLSCSPISGHRSVSWYQQTPGQGLQFLFEYFSETQRNKGNFPGRFSGRQFSNSRSEMNVSTLELGDSALYLCASSLIAGGPGGELFFGEGSRLTVL.

In DNA form, the CDR3 reads TGTGCCAGCAGCTTAGCGGGGGTCACAGATACGCAGTATTTT. Encoded protein: CASSLAGVTDTQYF. The gene calls are TRBV11-2 and TRBJ2-3; D is possibly TRBD2 (6 bases). Per germline, CDR1 SGHAT and CDR2 FQNNGV. Trimming pared 1 base from V and 2 bases from J, leaving 7 bases between. The CDR3 is 14 amino acids.

The J gene is TRBJ1-2, the V gene TRBV5-1; a weak D match, TRBD1 (5 bases). Between the trimmed V and J ends, which lost 3 bases and 8 bases, there was a span of 14 bases. CDR1 is SGHRS, CDR2 YFSETQ, per germline. The CDR3 totals 13 residues. The CDR3, as DNA: TGCGCCAGCAGCTCCCAGGGTGATTACGGCTACACCTTC. Translation gives CASSSQGDYGYTF.

The chain links TRBV19 to TRBJ1-5; weak D call: TRBD1 (6 bases). V lost 7 bases, J lost 0 bases, and 16 bases lay in between. CDR1 LNHDA and CDR2 SQIVND come from the germline V gene (reference sequence). CDR3 length equals 16 residues. The CDR3 DNA follows: TGTGCCAGTACGCAGGGGCCCCTCTTTAGCAATCAGCCCCAGCATTTT. Translating it yields CASTQGPLFSNQPQHF.

The rearrangement links TRBV5-1 to TRBJ2-7; TRBD1 aligns across 9 bases. Germline CDR1 reads SGHRS; CDR2 reads YFSETQ. This CDR3 is built from 14 residues. Trimming cost V 3 bases and J 5 bases; bases outside gene matches: 6. CDR3 loop: CASSYRDRANEQYF. Here the CDR3 DNA reads TGCGCCAGCAGCTACCGGGACAGGGCCAACGAGCAGTACTTC.

The CDR3 DNA reads as TGTGCCAGCAGCCCCAGGGCCGGGACAGGGTTCTCCTACAATGAGCAGTTCTTC. Translated, it gives CASSPRAGTGFSYNEQFF. The chain has TRBV11-3 and TRBJ2-1; 9 positions match TRBD1. Germline CDR1 reads SGHNT; CDR2 reads YENEEA. J gave up 0 bases and V 5 bases, and 11 bases lay outside the gene matches. This CDR3 has 18 residues.

The gene calls are TRBV18 and TRBJ1-5; 10 positions match TRBD1. The V and J ends lost 6 bases and 6 bases, in that order; junction bases with no gene match: 5. Germline CDR1 is KGHSH and CDR2 is LQKENI. The CDR3 has 14 amino acids. CDR3 nucleotides: TGTGCCAGCTCTGGGACAGGGGCGATTCAGCCCCAGCATTTT. It yields the protein CASSGTGAIQPQHF.

This sequence joins TRBV19 and TRBJ1-4, with D maybe TRBD1 (5 bases). The V gene's germline CDR1 is LNHDA and CDR2 SQIVND (reference sequence). The CDR3 covers 17 residues. Trimming shortened V by 4 bases and J by 7 bases, and 22 bases separated the two germline ends. CDR3 coding DNA: TGTGCCAGTAGTACACCTCGCGGGACCCCACTCCTTGAAAAACTGTTTTTT. This codes for CASSTPRGTPLLEKLFF.

The rearrangement uses TRBV10-3 and TRBJ1-1; 8 positions match TRBD1. V was clipped by 6 bases and J by 0 bases; unmatched bases: 3. Germline assignment: CDR1 ENHRY and CDR2 SYGVKD. There are 14 residues in the CDR3. The CDR3 is CAIRMTGVNTEAFF. CDR3 DNA: TGTGCCATCAGGATGACAGGGGTGAACACTGAAGCTTTCTTT.

This chain links TRBV30 with TRBJ2-1, with 15 bases identical to TRBD2. Germline V gives CDR1 GTSNPN, CDR2 SVGIG (reference sequence). This CDR3 comprises 16 residues. V was pared by 2 bases and J by 8 bases, with 7 bases of the junction left unmatched. The CDR3, as DNA: TGTGCCTGGAGTTTAGGACTAGCGGGAGGGCCATATGAGCAGTTCTTC. Its translation: CAWSLGLAGGPYEQFF.

V is TRBV19 and J is TRBJ2-1, with 7 bases aligning to TRBD2. The germline CDR1 and CDR2 sequences are LNHDA and SQIVND (reference sequence). The CDR3 sequence is 14 residues long. The V gene end was trimmed by 5 bases and the J gene end by 9 bases; junction bases not matched to a gene: 10. For the CDR3, the DNA is TGTGCCAGTAGTGTATTAGGGACTACCGGTGAGCAGTTCTTC. This translates into CASSVLGTTGEQFF. Supplemented by reference TRBV19 and TRBJ2-1, the full variable domain reads DGGITQSPKYLFRKEGQNVTLSCEQNLNHDAMYWYRQDPGQGLRLIYYSQIVNDFQKGDIAEGYSVSREKKESFPLTVTSAQKNPTAFYLCASSVLGTTGEQFFGPGTRLTVL.

The gene calls are TRBV11-2 and TRBJ1-1; weak D call: TRBD1 (6 bases). Trimming stripped 5 bases from V and 11 bases from J, with 18 bases between. CDR3 size: 13 residues. Germline V gene lookup returns CDR1 SGHAT and CDR2 FQNNGV. The CDR3 DNA sequence: TGTGCCAGCAGCAGCGAACAGGGCTCGGCCGCTTTCTTT. The encoded protein is CASSSEQGSAAFF.

The chain carries TRBV15 and TRBJ2-1; 9 bases map to TRBD2. This CDR3 region has 15 residues. The V and J ends lost 2 bases and 9 bases, in that order; junction bases with no gene match: 8. Germline lookup yields CDR1 LNHNV and CDR2 YYDKDF (reference sequence). As DNA, the CDR3 is TGTGCCACCAGCAGAACCTCAGCGGGAGGAGGTGAGCAGTTCTTC. Protein sequence: CATSRTSAGGGEQFF.

This rearrangement joins TRBV11-3 to TRBJ1-1; D ambiguous. V lost 2 bases, J lost 1 base, and 5 bases lay in between. This CDR3 region has 13 residues. Germline CDR1 is SGHNT and CDR2 is YENEEA. The DNA of the CDR3 is TGTGCCAGCAGCTTAAAGAGGAACACTGAAGCTTTCTTT. It encodes CASSLKRNTEAFF.